The 14 T cell receptor beta chains presented below share a single source sample, sequenced in a study of OX40 agonist ivuxolimab in advanced cancers. The protocol was immunoSEQ multiplex PCR, while the TCRdb copy is restricted to in-frame clones and leaves out a portion. Of 85,000 or so clones listed, 80% to 90% were seen once; the top ten hold roughly 2%. This specimen consisted of CD4+ or CD8+ T cells sorted from blood, obtained in a trial of the OX40 agonist ivuxolimab. These receptors originate from an adult with an advanced solid tumor such as melanoma, head and neck, liver or kidney cancer.

The chain combines TRBV6-4 with TRBJ2-2; 13 bases match TRBD2. The length of the CDR3 is 16 residues. CDR1 is MRHNA and CDR2 is SNTAGT in the germline V gene. Losses at the gene ends were 11 bases for V and 1 base for J; bases not matched to a gene: 7. DNA of the CDR3: TGTGCCCGGAGAACTAGCGGGGGGGTGAACACCGGGGAGCTGTTTTTT. Its translation is CARRTSGGVNTGELFF.

The gene calls are TRBV27 and TRBJ2-7; 11 bases agree with TRBD1. CDR3 size: 16 residues. J gave up 5 bases and V 4 bases, and 10 bases lay outside the gene matches. The germline V gene has CDR1 MNHEY and CDR2 SMNVEV (reference sequence). The CDR3 DNA sequence: TGTGCCAGCAGTTCCCCCCCGGGACAGGGGGGCCACGAGCAGTACTTC. It yields the protein CASSSPPGQGGHEQYF.

As DNA, the CDR3 is TGTGCCAGCAGCTCCCCGGGGCAGGGGAGAAACACCATATATTTT. Translation gives CASSSPGQGRNTIYF. The rearrangement uses TRBV7-2 and TRBJ1-3, with D perhaps matching TRBD1 (6 bases). V lost 4 bases and J 5 bases, leaving 15 bases between the germline ends. The germline V gene has CDR1 SGHTA and CDR2 FQGNSA. This CDR3 region has 15 residues.

This clone came up a few times. This sequence joins TRBV30 and TRBJ1-3; D is unclear. CDR1 and CDR2 from the germline V gene are GTSNPN and SVGIG (reference sequence). V was cut by 0 bases and J by 4 bases, with 22 bases left in between. The CDR3 has 18 residues. CDR3 in amino acids: CAWSVGSGFERFGNTIYF. CDR3 bases: TGTGCCTGGAGTGTAGGGTCGGGGTTTGAGCGATTCGGAAACACCATATATTTT.

The rearrangement uses TRBV11-3 and TRBJ1-1; D is uncertain. The V gene lost 5 bases and the J gene lost 5 bases, with 12 bases spanning the gap. In germline, CDR1 is SGHNT, CDR2 YENEEA. This CDR3 region has 13 residues. The CDR3 region has the DNA TGTGCCAGCAGCGCGACTCCGTGGACTGAAGCTTTCTTT. Protein product: CASSATPWTEAFF.

The gene calls are TRBV7-2 and TRBJ1-4, with D uncertain. The germline gives CDR1 SGHTA, CDR2 FQGNSA. The ends were cut back, 1 base at V and 8 bases at J, with 11 bases in the middle. This CDR3 contains 14 residues. The chain's CDR3 is CASSLVAGSEKLFF. CDR3 DNA sequence: TGTGCCAGCAGCTTAGTAGCCGGTAGCGAAAAACTGTTTTTT.

The chain combines TRBV28 with TRBJ2-3; the D gene could be TRBD1 or TRBD2 (5 bases each). Trimming left V 2 bases short and J 6 bases short, with 12 bases between. CDR3 length: 14 amino acids. Germline assignment: CDR1 MDHEN and CDR2 SYDVKM. The CDR3 protein is CASSLGGTSDTQYF. In DNA, the CDR3 is TGTGCCAGCAGTTTAGGGGGAACCTCCGATACGCAGTATTTT. Supplemented by reference TRBV28 and TRBJ2-3, the full variable domain reads DVKVTQSSRYLVKRTGEKVFLECVQDMDHENMFWYRQDPGLGLRLIYFSYDVKMKEKGDIPEGYSVSREKKERFSLILESASTNQTSMYLCASSLGGTSDTQYFGPGTRLTVL.

The genes are TRBV5-6 and TRBJ2-1, with TRBD2 identical over 10 bases. Per germline, CDR1 SGHDT and CDR2 YYEEEE. The ends lost 2 bases at V and 4 bases at J; junction bases unmatched: 3. CDR3 length: 15 residues. The CDR3 is CASSFSGGPYNEQFF. CDR3 coding DNA: TGTGCCAGCAGCTTTAGCGGGGGGCCTTACAATGAGCAGTTCTTC. The entire variable domain, with the rest obtained from reference TRBV5-6 and TRBJ2-1, is as follows: DAGVTQSPTHLIKTRGQQVTLRCSPKSGHDTVSWYQQALGQGPQFIFQYYEEEERQRGNFPDRFSGHQFPNYSSELNVNALLLGDSALYLCASSFSGGPYNEQFFGPGTRLTVL.

The V gene is TRBV2, the J gene TRBJ2-7, with D tentatively TRBD2 (5 bases). The CDR3 spans 13 residues. CDR1 is SNHLY, CDR2 FYNNEI, per germline. V was pared by 4 bases and J by 5 bases, with 12 bases between. DNA of the CDR3: TGTGCCAGCAGTGGAGGGTCTCTCGACGAGCAGTACTTC. As protein: CASSGGSLDEQYF.

In this sample, this clone turned up once. The CDR3 reads CASSSRGTGEVGEQYF. The CDR3 DNA follows: TGTGCCAGCAGCTCCCGGGGCACAGGGGAGGTTGGCGAGCAGTACTTC. The chain uses TRBV9 and TRBJ2-7; a weak D match, TRBD1 (7 bases). Between the trimmed V and J ends, which lost 4 bases and 6 bases, there was a span of 23 bases. The CDR3 covers 16 residues. CDR1 and CDR2 from the germline V gene are SGDLS and YYNGEE.

The count of this clone is one. CDR3 sequence reads: CASSYRVGWGEQFF. DNA of the CDR3: TGTGCCAGCAGCTACAGGGTCGGTTGGGGTGAGCAGTTCTTC. V and J are TRBV7-9 and TRBJ2-1; tentatively, D is TRBD1 (6 bases). The germline gives CDR1 SEHNR, CDR2 FQNEAQ (reference sequence). The V end lost 4 bases, the J end lost 9 bases, and 16 bases lay between the germline ends. This CDR3 has 14 residues.

V gene TRBV7-9 combines with J gene TRBJ2-1, with unresolved D. V dropped 2 bases and J dropped 7 bases, with 6 bases sitting between them. Germline-derived CDR1 and CDR2 are SEHNR and FQNEAQ (reference sequence). The CDR3 covers 12 residues. Written as DNA, the CDR3 is TGTGCCAGCAGCTTATACTGGAATGAGCAGTTCTTC. Protein sequence: CASSLYWNEQFF.

The chain combines TRBV5-1 with TRBJ1-2; TRBD1 agrees at 7 bases. This CDR3 has 15 amino acids. Germline loops: CDR1 SGHRS, CDR2 YFSETQ. V was pared by 3 bases and J by 0 bases, with 5 bases of the junction left unmatched. CDR3 coding DNA: TGCGCCAGCAGCTCCGGACAGGACGCTAACTATGGCTACACCTTC. Protein product: CASSSGQDANYGYTF.

The rearrangement links TRBV10-2 to TRBJ2-7; 9 nucleotides align to TRBD2. There are 18 residues in the CDR3. Trimming took 0 bases from V and 1 from J; bases not matched to a gene: 10. Germline V lookup: CDR1 WSHSY, CDR2 SAAADI. The CDR3: CASSESSWVAGASYEQYF. DNA of the CDR3: TGCGCCAGCAGTGAGTCATCATGGGTAGCGGGGGCATCCTACGAGCAGTACTTC.